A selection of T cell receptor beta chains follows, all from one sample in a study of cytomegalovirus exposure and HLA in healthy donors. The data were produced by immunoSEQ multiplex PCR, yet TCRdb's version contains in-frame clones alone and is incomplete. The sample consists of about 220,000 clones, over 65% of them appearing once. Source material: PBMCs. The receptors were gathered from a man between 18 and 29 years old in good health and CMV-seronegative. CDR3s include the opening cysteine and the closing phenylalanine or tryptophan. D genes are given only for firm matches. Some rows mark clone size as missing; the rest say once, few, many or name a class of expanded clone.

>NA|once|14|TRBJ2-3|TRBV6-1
CAGRRVGGRDTQYF
TGTGCCGGCCGACGGGTGGGGGGAAGGGATACGCAGTATTTT
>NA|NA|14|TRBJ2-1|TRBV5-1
CASSFLGAPNEQFF
TGCGCCAGCAGCTTTCTGGGGGCGCCCAATGAGCAGTTCTTC
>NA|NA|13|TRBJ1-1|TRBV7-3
CASSQQDAGQAFF
TGTGCCAGCAGCCAACAAGACGCAGGGCAAGCTTTCTTT
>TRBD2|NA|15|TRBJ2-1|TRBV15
CATSRGQRGNNEQFF
TGTGCCACCAGCAGAGGCCAGCGGGGTAACAATGAGCAGTTCTTC
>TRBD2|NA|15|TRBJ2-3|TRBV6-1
CASHWTSGSTDTQYF
TGTGCCAGCCATTGGACTAGCGGATCCACAGATACGCAGTATTTT
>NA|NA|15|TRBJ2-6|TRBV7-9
CASSQTGSGANVLTF
TGTGCCAGCAGCCAAACAGGATCTGGGGCCAACGTCCTGACTTTC
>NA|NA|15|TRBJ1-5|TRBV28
CASSLGGGNNQPQHF
TGTGCCAGCAGTTTGGGCGGGGGCAACAATCAGCCCCAGCATTTT
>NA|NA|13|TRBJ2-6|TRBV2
CASTNTGANVLTF
TGTGCCAGCACCAACACTGGGGCCAACGTCCTGACTTTC
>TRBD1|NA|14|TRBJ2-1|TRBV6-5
CASTGTGRFDEQFF
TGTGCCAGCACCGGGACAGGGAGGTTCGATGAGCAGTTCTTC
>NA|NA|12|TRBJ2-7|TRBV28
CASSTTGWEQYF
TGTGCCAGCAGCACAACGGGATGGGAGCAGTACTTC
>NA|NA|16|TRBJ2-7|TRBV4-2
CASSQGLPGSGYEQYF
TGTGCCAGCAGCCAAGGGCTGCCCGGGTCTGGTTACGAGCAGTACTTC
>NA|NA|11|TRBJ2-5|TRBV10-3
CAISVQETQYF
TGTGCCATCAGTGTACAAGAGACCCAGTACTTC
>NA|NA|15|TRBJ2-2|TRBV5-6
CASSLYTRHTGELFF
TGTGCCAGCAGCTTGTATACTAGACACACCGGGGAGCTGTTTTTT
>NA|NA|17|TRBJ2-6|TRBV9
CASSETLTGTGANVLTF
TGTGCCAGCAGCGAAACCCTAACAGGGACCGGGGCCAACGTCCTGACTTTC
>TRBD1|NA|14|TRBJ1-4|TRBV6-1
CASILDRGNEKLFF
TGTGCCAGCATACTCGACAGGGGTAATGAAAAACTGTTTTTT
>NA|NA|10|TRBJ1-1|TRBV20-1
CSGGRTEAFF
TGCAGTGGGGGGAGGACTGAAGCTTTCTTT
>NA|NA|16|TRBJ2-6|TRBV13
CASSSSSGYGANVLTF
TGTGCCAGCAGCTCTTCTTCGGGGTACGGGGCCAACGTCCTGACTTTC
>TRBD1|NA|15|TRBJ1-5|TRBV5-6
CASSLAGRGEQPQHF
TGTGCCAGCAGCTTGGCGGGCAGGGGGGAACAGCCCCAGCATTTT
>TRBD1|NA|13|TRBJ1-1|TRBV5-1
CASSFGQGSEAFF
TGCGCCAGCAGCTTCGGACAGGGGAGTGAAGCTTTCTTT
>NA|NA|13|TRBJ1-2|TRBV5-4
CASRREGVGGYTF
TGTGCCAGCAGACGGGAGGGGGTCGGCGGCTACACCTTC
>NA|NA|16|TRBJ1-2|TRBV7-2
CASSLGRKQSIVGYTF
TGTGCCAGCAGCTTAGGACGGAAACAGAGTATAGTTGGCTACACCTTC
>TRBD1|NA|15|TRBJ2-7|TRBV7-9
CASSLALTGDFEQYF
TGTGCCAGCAGCTTAGCGTTGACAGGGGACTTCGAGCAGTACTTC
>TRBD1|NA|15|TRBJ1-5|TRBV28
CASSPPGQGRQPQHF
TGTGCCAGCAGTCCACCCGGACAGGGCCGTCAGCCCCAGCATTTT
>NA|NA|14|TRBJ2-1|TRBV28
CASSITGSPNEQFF
TGTGCCAGCAGTATAACGGGATCCCCGAATGAGCAGTTCTTC
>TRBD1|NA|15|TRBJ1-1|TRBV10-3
CAISFRQGPNTEAFF
TGTGCCATCAGCTTTAGACAGGGGCCAAACACTGAAGCTTTCTTT